This T cell receptor (beta chain) is drawn from a study of response to subunit inactivated influenza vaccine. As concerns this clonotype: No antigen is known for it.

Trimming stripped 7 bases from V and 5 bases from J, with 14 bases between. The germline gives CDR1 SGHRS, CDR2 YFSETQ. The CDR3 extends over 13 amino acids. Points from the study as a whole: Few new T cells, the authors suggested, are recruited by each seasonal influenza vaccination.

TCRdb processed the RT-PCR reads anew with MiXCR; each CDR3 protein has one entry. The top ten hold roughly a tenth of the sample, which has around 530,000 distinct CDR3 sequences, about an eighth seen once. The chain has TRBV5-1 and TRBJ2-3; TRBD2 is a possible D gene (6 bases). Sequencing was performed on PBMCs from blood, taken on the day of vaccination. The sequence was obtained from a man in his fifties who received an inactivated influenza vaccine. In nucleotides, the CDR3 is TGCGCCAGCGGGCGGGACGCCGGAGATACGCAGTATTTT. The encoded protein is CASGRDAGDTQYF.